This is a list of T cell receptor beta chains from one sample in a study of blood T cell repertoires in COVID-19. Assay: immunoSEQ multiplex PCR; the TCRdb copy retains only in-frame clones and omits some. The sample holds 230,000 or so clones; approximately 89% are singletons and the top ten take roughly 2.3%. Sequencing was done on a sample of PBMCs or T cells enriched from blood (not recorded which). The receptors originated from a woman between 35 and 50 years old with acute COVID-19. CDR3s include the opening cysteine and the closing phenylalanine or tryptophan. The D gene is left open where the match is weak. Size is omitted from some rows. Given values are once, few, many or a class for expanded clones.

d_call,j_call,v_call,clone_size,cdr3_length,cdr3_nt,cdr3_aa
TRBD2,TRBJ2-1,TRBV6-5,-,13,TGTGCCAGCATCGGGGGGGCCTACAATGAGCAGTTCTTC,CASIGGAYNEQFF
TRBD2,TRBJ2-7,TRBV2,-,17,TGTGCCAGCAGGAGGACTAGCGGGGGGTCGAGCTCCTACGAGCAGTACTTC,CASRRTSGGSSSYEQYF
-,TRBJ1-5,TRBV12-3/TRBV12-4,once,13,TGTGCCAGCAGCACGGGGGTGTATCAGCCCCAGCATTTT,CASSTGVYQPQHF
TRBD1,TRBJ1-4,TRBV30,-,13,TGTGCCTGGCGCGGACAGGGGAAAGAAAAACTGTTTTTT,CAWRGQGKEKLFF
TRBD1,TRBJ1-2,TRBV27,once,15,TGTGCCAGCAAGTACCGGGACAGGGGTATAGGTGGCTACACCTTC,CASKYRDRGIGGYTF
-,TRBJ1-2,TRBV9,-,15,TGTGCCAGCAGCGGATCGGGGGAAAGGCGCTATGGCTACACCTTC,CASSGSGERRYGYTF
-,TRBJ2-1,TRBV5-1,-,16,TGCGCCAGCAGCTTGGCCGGTGTTGCAGGGCAGAATGAGCAGTTCTTC,CASSLAGVAGQNEQFF
-,TRBJ2-5,TRBV5-1,-,13,TGCGCCAGCAGCTTGGCCCTCCAAGAGACCCAGTACTTC,CASSLALQETQYF
-,TRBJ1-2,TRBV21-1,-,15,TGTGCCAGCAGCAAGGGGCCGAGAGGGAGGTATGGCTACACCTTC,CASSKGPRGRYGYTF
-,TRBJ2-3,TRBV10-3,-,14,TGTGCCATCAACTTGGCGCTCGAGGGAGATACGCAGTATTTT,CAINLALEGDTQYF
TRBD2,TRBJ2-3,TRBV7-2,-,19,TGTGCCAGCAGCTTATCAATAGCGGGGGGGCCATTTGGCACAGATACGCAGTATTTT,CASSLSIAGGPFGTDTQYF
TRBD1,TRBJ2-7,TRBV30,-,14,TGTGCCTGGAGTGGGGGGACAGGGAAATACGAGCAGTACTTC,CAWSGGTGKYEQYF
-,TRBJ1-5,TRBV21-1,-,16,TGTGCCAGCAGCAATGATTCCGGACAGGGAGATCAGCCCCAGCATTTT,CASSNDSGQGDQPQHF
TRBD2,TRBJ2-3,TRBV5-4,-,15,TGTGCCAGCAGCTTAGCGGGGGGTAGCACAGATACGCAGTATTTT,CASSLAGGSTDTQYF
TRBD2,TRBJ2-1,TRBV5-1,-,13,TGCGCCAGCGGAGTAGCGGGATCCCTTGGGCAGTTCTTC,CASGVAGSLGQFF
TRBD1,TRBJ1-4,TRBV7-2,-,15,TGTGCCAGCAGCCTATCGGGGGACAGGGTTCAAAAACTGTTTTTT,CASSLSGDRVQKLFF
-,TRBJ2-5,TRBV5-1,-,14,TGCGCCAGCAGCTTGGAGTGGGTCGGGGAGACCCAGTACTTC,CASSLEWVGETQYF
TRBD1,TRBJ1-6,TRBV4-2,-,15,TGTGCCAGCAGCCAAGCTGGGACAGGGGATTCACCCCTCCACTTT,CASSQAGTGDSPLHF
TRBD1,TRBJ1-5,TRBV4-3,-,16,TGCGCCAGCAGCCAAACGTTTGATGCAGGGGGGCAGCCCCAGCATTTT,CASSQTFDAGGQPQHF
TRBD1,TRBJ1-2,TRBV7-2,-,14,TGTGCCAGCAGCCCGGGACAGGGGGGCTATGGCTACACCTTC,CASSPGQGGYGYTF
TRBD2,TRBJ2-5,TRBV6-2/TRBV6-3,once,15,TGTGCCAGCAGTTACTCTGGACTAGCAGTGGAGACCCAGTACTTC,CASSYSGLAVETQYF
-,TRBJ2-3,TRBV18,-,17,TGTGCCAGCTCACCAGTCAACGGAGCCGGAAGCACAGATACGCAGTATTTT,CASSPVNGAGSTDTQYF
-,TRBJ1-4,TRBV28,-,16,TGTGCCAGCAGTTCAGGGACTTGGGCAACTAATGAAAAACTGTTTTTT,CASSSGTWATNEKLFF
-,TRBJ2-3,TRBV6-1,-,14,TGTGCCAGCAGTGAACGGCGGAGCGCAGATACGCAGTATTTT,CASSERRSADTQYF
-,TRBJ1-1,TRBV11-2,-,13,TGTGCCAGCAGGGGCAATAAAGGTACTGAAGCTTTCTTT,CASRGNKGTEAFF
TRBD1,TRBJ1-1,TRBV11-2,few,16,TGTGCCAGCAGCTTGAACCGGGACAGGGGTTTTACTGAAGCTTTCTTT,CASSLNRDRGFTEAFF
TRBD2,TRBJ2-3,TRBV11-2,-,17,TGTGCCAGCAGCTTACCCAGAGCGGGGGGGCAGACAGATACGCAGTATTTT,CASSLPRAGGQTDTQYF
-,TRBJ1-4,TRBV30,-,13,TGTGCCTGGAACCCCGACAGAATAGGAAAACTGTTTTTT,CAWNPDRIGKLFF
-,TRBJ1-1,TRBV6-2/TRBV6-3,-,16,TGTGCCAGCAGTTACCCCCCCAGGCACGGGAACACTGAAGCTTTCTTT,CASSYPPRHGNTEAFF
-,TRBJ1-2,TRBV5-6,-,15,TGTGCCAGCAGCTTGGTCACAGTTACTAACTATGGCTACACCTTC,CASSLVTVTNYGYTF